The rows below give T cell receptor beta chains drawn from one sample of a study of shared clonotypes between healthy human individuals. Repertoires were generated with immunoSEQ multiplex PCR, while TCRdb's copy carries only in-frame clones and drops some. This sample has roughly 810,000 clones, with about 96% found just once. Sequencing was carried out using naive CD8+ T cells sorted from blood. These receptors came from a man aged 25-45 years in good health. Each CDR3 is given with its conserved first and last residue. A D gene is named only where the DNA matches it firmly. The size field is filled for only some rows; it gives once, few, many or a size class.

V,D,J,size,CDR3
TRBV12-5,-,TRBJ2-1,-,CASATDAYNEQFF
TRBV29-1,-,TRBJ2-1,-,CSVDDNEQFF
TRBV2,-,TRBJ2-7,once,CASSTLDYPYEQYF
TRBV27,TRBD2,TRBJ2-1,-,CASSKPGLAVNEQFF
TRBV9,-,TRBJ2-7,-,CASSTSVRGPSYEQYF
TRBV6-1,-,TRBJ2-1,-,CASSDGGQQDDEQFF
TRBV9,-,TRBJ1-5,-,CASSEGGYSNQPQHF
TRBV4-1,-,TRBJ2-3,-,CASSQVRGGPDTQYF
TRBV29-1,-,TRBJ2-7,-,CSVVTGGSYEQYF
TRBV11-3,TRBD2,TRBJ2-1,-,CASSPGTSGRDNEQFF
TRBV7-9,-,TRBJ2-1,-,CASSSAEHNEQFF
TRBV6-5,TRBD1,TRBJ2-7,once,CASSFRDREVYEQYF
TRBV13,-,TRBJ2-3,-,CASSLETDTQYF
TRBV29-1,-,TRBJ2-5,once,CSVEVLETQYF
TRBV7-9,-,TRBJ1-2,-,CASSLPGTTTHGYTF
TRBV30,TRBD1,TRBJ1-2,once,CAWSSWGQSGYTF
TRBV9,TRBD2,TRBJ2-1,-,CASSVLAGGLYEQFF
TRBV4-1,-,TRBJ1-1,-,CASSQAGTTNTEAFF
TRBV11-2,-,TRBJ2-7,-,CASSTTPWGYEQYF
TRBV27,-,TRBJ1-5,-,CASTGTAEGNQPQHF
TRBV27,-,TRBJ2-7,-,CASSFGGNEQYF
TRBV29-1,-,TRBJ2-7,-,CSVVMDRPYEQYF
TRBV19,TRBD1,TRBJ2-1,-,CASSPRQGHRNEQFF
TRBV30,-,TRBJ2-7,-,CAWRLLDSYEQYF
TRBV28,TRBD1,TRBJ1-1,-,CASREQGDGTEAFF
TRBV6-1,-,TRBJ2-1,once,CASSDWPPADNEQFF
TRBV5-1,-,TRBJ1-2,-,CASSLAVLRTEKNYGYTF
TRBV9,TRBD2,TRBJ2-7,once,CASSEGRQGTSGIYEQYF
TRBV19,TRBD1,TRBJ2-7,-,CASTPGQGEYEQYF
TRBV25-1,TRBD2,TRBJ2-1,-,CASSELGGTGNEQFF
TRBV30,-,TRBJ1-3,-,CAWSTYPDGFGNTIYF
TRBV6-5,-,TRBJ1-3,once,CASSSGVGVGNTIYF
TRBV19,TRBD2,TRBJ2-1,once,CASTAGSSYNEQFF
TRBV7-2,-,TRBJ1-4,-,CASSSSLRAGIEKLFF
TRBV14,-,TRBJ2-7,-,CASSQESGHEQYF
TRBV6-4,TRBD2,TRBJ2-7,-,CASSSLGLASRPVSYEQYF
TRBV6-5,-,TRBJ1-1,-,CASSGGGGLPEAFF
TRBV7-9,-,TRBJ2-7,few,CASTDRSYEQYF
TRBV27,-,TRBJ2-3,-,CASSPRGRMDTQYF
TRBV27,TRBD1,TRBJ2-7,-,CASSQGTGGRGYF
TRBV7-9,TRBD2,TRBJ2-1,-,CASSATSGSEYEQFF
TRBV6-5,TRBD1,TRBJ1-2,-,CASSYPGQHGYTF
TRBV4-3,-,TRBJ2-5,-,CASSHAGSGETQYF
TRBV7-6,TRBD1,TRBJ2-3,-,CASSSWTGTDTQYF
TRBV7-6,-,TRBJ2-2,-,CASSYPTGGPNTGELFF
TRBV9,-,TRBJ2-3,-,CASSVATELATDTQYF
TRBV11-2,TRBD1,TRBJ2-7,-,CASSSLRQGTYEQYF
TRBV28,-,TRBJ2-3,-,CASSPVPYTDTQYF
TRBV27,-,TRBJ1-1,few,CASRSVSGRPFF
TRBV28,TRBD2,TRBJ2-7,-,CASSFFRGDPREQYF
TRBV27,-,TRBJ1-3,-,CASSLSGYSGNTIYF
TRBV7-9,TRBD2,TRBJ2-1,-,CASSTSGNEQFF
TRBV9,-,TRBJ2-1,-,CASGGNEQFF
TRBV7-9,TRBD1,TRBJ1-3,-,CASSPYPGQGKDTIYF
TRBV5-1,-,TRBJ2-7,-,CASSLLPTGRYEQYF
TRBV7-9,TRBD2,TRBJ2-2,-,CASSFPPSGRGTGELFF
TRBV7-8,-,TRBJ2-3,-,CASSPIVAQTDTQYF